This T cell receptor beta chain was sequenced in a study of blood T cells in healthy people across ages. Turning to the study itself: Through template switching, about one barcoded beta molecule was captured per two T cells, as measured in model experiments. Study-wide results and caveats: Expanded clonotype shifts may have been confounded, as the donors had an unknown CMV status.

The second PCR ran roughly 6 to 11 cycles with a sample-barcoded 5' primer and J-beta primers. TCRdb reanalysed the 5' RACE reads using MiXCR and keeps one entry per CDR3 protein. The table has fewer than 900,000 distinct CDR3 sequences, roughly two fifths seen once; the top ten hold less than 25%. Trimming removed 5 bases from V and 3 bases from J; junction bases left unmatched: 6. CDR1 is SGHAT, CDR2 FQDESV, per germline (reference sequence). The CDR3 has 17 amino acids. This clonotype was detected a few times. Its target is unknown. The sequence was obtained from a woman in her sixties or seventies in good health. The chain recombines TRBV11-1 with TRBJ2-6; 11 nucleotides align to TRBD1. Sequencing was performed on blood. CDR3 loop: CASSPWDRGYGANVLTF. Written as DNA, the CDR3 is TGTGCCAGCAGCCCATGGGACAGGGGGTATGGGGCCAACGTCCTGACTTTC. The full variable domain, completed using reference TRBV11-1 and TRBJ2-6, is EAEVAQSPRYKITEKSQAVAFWCDPISGHATLYWYRQILGQGPELLVQFQDESVVDDSQLPKDRFSAERLKGVDSTLKIQPAELGDSAMYLCASSPWDRGYGANVLTFGAGSRLTVL.